The subject of this entry is one T cell receptor (beta chain). Cyclophosphamide on days +3 and +4 followed busulfan-fludarabine conditioning and a marrow graft. The CDR3 length is 14 residues. These data come from a study of T cells after posttransplantation cyclophosphamide. This table comes from immunoSEQ multiplex PCR, and its TCRdb copy is limited to in-frame clones, with some not included. The sample gives about 7,200 clones, 75% to 85% of which show up once; 17% is in the top ten. V is TRBV21-1 and J is TRBJ1-2; the table gives TRBD1 as D, unverified against the DNA. TRBV21-1 is marked as a pseudogene. The sample consisted of CD4+ T cells sorted from blood, taken 1162 days after allogeneic stem cell transplant with posttransplant cyclophosphamide. The clonotype originates from a female patient aged 35 to 55 who received an allogeneic stem cell transplant from a related donor, was CMV-positive, and had no GVHD. Some T cells here may be from the graft donor. The CDR3 nucleotides read TGTGCCAGCAGCAGTGCCAGGACTAACTATGGCTACACCTTC. It codes for CASSSARTNYGYTF.